The rows below give T cell receptor beta chains drawn from one sample of a study of T and B cells in COVID-19 patients. TCRdb re-called the multiplex PCR reads with MiXCR, one entry per CDR3 protein. The top ten clones hold more than 15% of a sample with 18,000 or so distinct CDR3 sequences, 36% of them seen once. Material for sequencing was blood. The source is a human donor with active COVID-19. Each CDR3 is given without its conserved first and last residue. A D gene is named only where the DNA matches it firmly. A clone size is listed for some rows: how often the clone was seen (once, few, many), or a class if it is expanded.

D: .
size: few
J: TRBJ1-2
V: TRBV6-1
CDR3: ASSEAETYGYT

D: .
size: .
J: TRBJ1-1
V: TRBV12-3/TRBV12-4
CDR3: ASSFRPRWSDTEAF

D: TRBD1
size: .
J: TRBJ2-5
V: TRBV29-1
CDR3: SVAGTGGETQY

D: .
size: medium-sized
J: TRBJ2-3
V: TRBV29-1
CDR3: SVEEGLGTDTQY

D: .
size: .
J: TRBJ1-4
V: TRBV7-6
CDR3: ASTSTGKLF

D: .
size: few
J: TRBJ1-1
V: TRBV29-1
CDR3: SVITPRQSTEAF

D: TRBD2
size: medium-sized
J: TRBJ2-3
V: TRBV13
CDR3: ASSSGLAGFQFGTDTQY

D: .
size: .
J: TRBJ2-5
V: TRBV5-6
CDR3: ASSLVDYQETQY

D: TRBD1
size: few
J: TRBJ2-5
V: TRBV6-5
CDR3: ASRLSPGQGETQY

D: TRBD2
size: .
J: TRBJ2-2
V: TRBV7-6
CDR3: ASSPRLAGGRSSGELF

D: .
size: .
J: TRBJ1-2
V: TRBV27
CDR3: AGGGGYT

D: TRBD2
size: medium-sized
J: TRBJ2-1
V: TRBV6-5
CDR3: ASSYRPSGVNEQF

D: .
size: .
J: TRBJ1-2
V: TRBV6-5
CDR3: ASKGGTAAREGYT

D: .
size: .
J: TRBJ1-2
V: TRBV5-6
CDR3: ASSLARRQNYNYGYT

D: TRBD1
size: few
J: TRBJ2-7
V: TRBV27
CDR3: ASSASTGTSYEQY

D: TRBD1
size: .
J: TRBJ2-5
V: TRBV10-3
CDR3: AISPITGTGKETQY

D: .
size: .
J: TRBJ2-2
V: TRBV7-6
CDR3: ASSPIGGPNTGELF

D: TRBD2
size: .
J: TRBJ2-3
V: TRBV20-1
CDR3: SAVQGRLAGGVDTQY

D: TRBD1
size: few
J: TRBJ1-2
V: TRBV6-2/TRBV6-3
CDR3: ASRRTGSNYGYT

D: TRBD1
size: .
J: TRBJ1-1
V: TRBV6-1
CDR3: ASSHGQGREAF

D: .
size: few
J: TRBJ1-2
V: TRBV19
CDR3: ASSRLRQVNDNYGYT

D: TRBD1
size: .
J: TRBJ2-2
V: TRBV5-1
CDR3: ASSWAGGADTGELF

D: .
size: .
J: TRBJ1-2
V: TRBV6-1
CDR3: ASSEAVSNYGYT

D: TRBD2
size: .
J: TRBJ2-5
V: TRBV6-1
CDR3: ASSYLLAGGPGETQY

D: TRBD1
size: .
J: TRBJ1-1
V: TRBV24-1
CDR3: ATGLKTGAAF

D: .
size: few
J: TRBJ2-1
V: TRBV5-5
CDR3: ASSLLGVDEQF

D: .
size: few
J: TRBJ1-4
V: TRBV6-5
CDR3: ASSALNPPGEKLF

D: .
size: .
J: TRBJ1-2
V: TRBV24-1
CDR3: ATSDPITPPNYGYT

D: .
size: .
J: TRBJ2-3
V: TRBV18
CDR3: ASSPRGASSTDTQY

D: .
size: .
J: TRBJ2-1
V: TRBV6-1
CDR3: ASRLDGSSYNEQF

D: TRBD2
size: medium-sized
J: TRBJ2-1
V: TRBV19
CDR3: ASSNWVAGDYNEQF

D: .
size: few
J: TRBJ1-2
V: TRBV6-1
CDR3: ASSEIGIGYGYT

D: .
size: .
J: TRBJ1-2
V: TRBV19
CDR3: ASSTSRQTRTT

D: .
size: .
J: TRBJ2-1
V: TRBV5-1
CDR3: ASGRDGRDEQF

D: .
size: .
J: TRBJ2-6
V: TRBV6-5
CDR3: ASSERDSGANVLT

D: TRBD2
size: .
J: TRBJ2-1
V: TRBV24-1
CDR3: ATSVRRAGGHNEQF

D: .
size: few
J: TRBJ2-5
V: TRBV7-6
CDR3: ASSLARLQETQY

D: .
size: .
J: TRBJ1-1
V: TRBV20-1
CDR3: SAISADEGYTEAF

D: .
size: few
J: .
V: TRBV7-6
CDR3: ASSLSQGEYGEQY

D: TRBD2
size: .
J: TRBJ2-3
V: TRBV12-3/TRBV12-4
CDR3: ASTISGGKTDTQY

D: TRBD1
size: .
J: TRBJ2-2
V: TRBV18
CDR3: ASSPKGQGFTGELF

D: .
size: few
J: TRBJ2-3
V: TRBV27
CDR3: ASSQDLRAAPDTQY

D: .
size: .
J: TRBJ1-2
V: TRBV19
CDR3: ASSIGAPGGYT

D: .
size: few
J: TRBJ2-1
V: TRBV13
CDR3: ASSSFWGAVNEQF

D: .
size: .
J: TRBJ1-5
V: TRBV4-1
CDR3: ASSQDPDLSNQPQH